One sample yielded the 5 T cell receptor beta chains listed below, sequenced in a study of T-cell reconstitution after alpha-beta-depleted transplantation in children (dated by TCRdb to about 2016). Libraries were made using PCR. The sequencer listed for this sample is Illumina HiSeq 2500. Molecular barcoding was employed in the preparation of TCR libraries, with unique molecular identifiers being used to normalize TCRbeta repertoire quantification. TCRdb's own reprocessing of the public reads used fastp at Q25 and MiXCR and kept productive beta chains. Each entry is one CDR3 protein sequence, shown with its most common DNA and genes. Across this sample there are about 260,000 distinct CDR3 sequences, with around 7.5% seen only once. Under 8% of the sample belongs to the ten largest clones. What this sample's treatment or condition label stands for: allogeneic hematopoietic cell transplantation with graft depleted of TCRalphabeta T cells and CD19 B cells.

The sequenced sample was PBMCs, mostly from graft donor cells, obtained 180 days after TCRalphabeta/CD19-depleted stem cell transplant. These receptors all come from a male patient younger than 18 who had a stem cell transplant for acute lymphoblastic leukemia, so the T cells may come from the graft donor.

Ten or more counts support this clonotype. The CDR3 reads CSGIPGQGSLAKNIQYF. CDR3 DNA: TGCAGCGGGATCCCGGGACAGGGATCCCTAGCCAAAAACATTCAGTACTTC. The chain links TRBV20-1 to TRBJ2-4; 9 bases are shared with TRBD1. This CDR3 contains 17 residues. Germline CDR1 DFQATT, CDR2 SNEGSKA (reference sequence).

This clonotype was observed a few times. The V call is TRBV5-4, the J call TRBJ1-1; a possible D gene is TRBD1 (5 bases). Trimming pared 1 base from V and 12 bases from J, leaving 16 bases between. The germline V gene has CDR1 SGHNT and CDR2 YYREEE (reference sequence). The CDR3 consists of 13 residues. The CDR3 coding sequence is TGTGCCAGCAGCTTGAGGGCAGGGTCCAAGACTTTCTTT. Its protein is CASSLRAGSKTFF.

This clonotype was detected ten times or more. The chain carries TRBV7-2 and TRBJ2-4, with 7 bases that match TRBD1. The CDR3 runs 12 residues. Germline V lookup: CDR1 SGHTA, CDR2 FQGNSA. Germline trimming cut 11 bases from V and 6 bases from J; bases unmatched to any gene: 7. The CDR3 loop is CAVRGRTNIQYF. DNA for the CDR3: TGTGCCGTGAGGGGGCGGACAAACATTCAGTACTTC.

This clonotype was seen repeatedly, ten times or more. The V and J genes are TRBV5-1 and TRBJ2-7; 8 bases match TRBD1. Trimming at V came to 0 bases and at J to 3 bases, leaving 8 bases not matched to a gene. In germline, CDR1 is SGHRS, CDR2 YFSETQ. The CDR3 has 16 amino acids. The CDR3 sequence is CASSLVGTGPLYEQYF. The CDR3 nucleotides are TGCGCCAGCAGCTTGGTCGGGACAGGTCCCCTCTACGAGCAGTACTTC. The variable domain in full, completed from reference TRBV5-1 and TRBJ2-7, reads KAGVTQTPRYLIKTRGQQVTLSCSPISGHRSVSWYQQTPGQGLQFLFEYFSETQRNKGNFPGRFSGRQFSNSRSEMNVSTLELGDSALYLCASSLVGTGPLYEQYFGPGTRLTVT.

There are many counts of this clonotype. This chain links TRBV28 with TRBJ2-3, with D possibly matching TRBD2 (5 bases). CDR3 size: 14 residues. Germline-derived CDR1 and CDR2 are MDHEN and SYDVKM. V was clipped by 3 bases and J by 0 bases, with 7 bases between them. CDR3 sequence: CASSLRASTDTQYF. The CDR3 DNA follows: TGTGCCAGCAGTTTGAGGGCAAGCACAGATACGCAGTATTTT.